A selection of T cell receptor beta chains follows, all from one sample in a study of lymphopenia after photon versus proton radiotherapy. Assay used: immunoSEQ multiplex PCR; TCRdb lists only in-frame clones, some missing. The table includes 50,000 to 65,000 clones, roughly nine tenths detected once. Sequences were derived from peripheral blood, sampled from a patient treated with proton-based radiotherapy. The receptors derive from a man at least 80 years old with esophageal cancer. CDR3s include the opening cysteine and the closing phenylalanine or tryptophan. D genes are given only for firm matches.

CASSSGGVIDTQYF	TRBV6-5	TRBD1	TRBJ2-3
CASSPPSASTNEKLFF	TRBV18	-	TRBJ1-4
CASSFPSGRKVF	TRBV6-5	TRBD2	TRBJ2-7
CASSGHFSSGNTIYF	TRBV19	-	TRBJ1-3
CASRRSGGYQETQYF	TRBV5-4	TRBD2	TRBJ2-5
CASSYGVLYEQYF	TRBV27	-	TRBJ2-7
CASRNPGVVQFF	TRBV27	-	TRBJ2-1
CASSFFGTTYGYTF	TRBV7-2	-	TRBJ1-2
CAWSLGESYNEQFF	TRBV30	-	TRBJ2-1
CASSEGAGWNTGELFF	TRBV10-1	-	TRBJ2-2
CASSHNLAGPYEQYF	TRBV4-3	TRBD2	TRBJ2-7
CASSPDRPKFYNSPLHF	TRBV7-9	-	TRBJ1-6
CASSLWGDSNEQFF	TRBV27	-	TRBJ2-1
CASSQLTGPNEKLFF	TRBV4-1	TRBD1	TRBJ1-4
CASSLTPNSKNIQYF	TRBV5-8	-	TRBJ2-4
CASSSLGYNEQFF	TRBV6-6	-	TRBJ2-1
CASSLTTSGSVGTDTQYF	TRBV5-1	TRBD2	TRBJ2-3
CSASTGAEQYF	TRBV20-1	-	TRBJ2-7
CASSGGATSIQETQYF	TRBV2	-	TRBJ2-5
CASSSPRGDTWGEQYF	TRBV27	-	TRBJ2-7
CASSFTGTNAAYEQYF	TRBV7-2	TRBD2	TRBJ2-7
CASGLASLAGADTQYF	TRBV12-5	TRBD2	TRBJ2-3
CASSLGTSGGEQYF	TRBV11-2	-	TRBJ2-7
CASSPRTAVPYEQYF	TRBV5-4	-	TRBJ2-7